This TCR beta chain was captured by sequencing in a study of shared clonotypes between healthy human individuals. Germline assignment: CDR1 SGHRS and CDR2 YFSETQ. CDR3 length: 16 amino acids. The V gene end was trimmed by 5 bases and the J gene end by 1 base; junction bases not matched to a gene: 7. CD45RO negativity and positive selection for CCR7 defined naive CD8 cells, a population that excluded terminally differentiated effector memory CD45RA+ cells. This table comes from immunoSEQ multiplex PCR, and its TCRdb copy is limited to in-frame clones, with some not included. The sample includes around 610,000 clones, about 96% of them seen just once.

The sample consisted of naive CD8+ T cells sorted from blood. The V and J genes are TRBV5-1 and TRBJ2-2, with TRBD2 matching over 8 bases. This TCR was sampled from a woman in her twenties or thirties in good health. The CDR3 nucleotides read TGCGCCAGCAGACAATCGAGCGGGAGGAACACCGGGGAGCTGTTTTTT. Protein: CASRQSSGRNTGELFF.